This T cell receptor (beta chain) was sequenced during a study of blood T cells in healthy people across ages. Next came a second PCR, run for about 7 to 12 cycles, which used a sample-barcoded 5' primer along with a J-beta primer mix. The study obtained at least 2.5 million CDR3-containing paired-end reads from every sample. TCRdb re-analysed the 5' RACE reads in MiXCR, keeping a single row per CDR3 protein. The sample lists fewer than 900,000 distinct CDR3 sequences, around 46% occurring once. For this clonotype: Its antigen is still unknown. This may be a read error: a much more frequent sequence differs by one nucleotide.

Findings and caveats of the study: Across the age range, TCR beta diversity per million T cells fell in a roughly linear way.

Germline V CDR1 and CDR2: ENHRY, SYGVKD. The CDR3 is 15 residues long. Every sample had a minimum of 6 million PBMCs isolated. This chain links TRBV10-3 with TRBJ2-5; TRBD2 matches 13 bases. Material: blood. The TCR was taken from a woman aged 60-70 years in good health. CDR3 in DNA: TGTGTCATCAGTCCGGGGACTAGCGGGACAGAGACCCAGTACTTC. Translation: CVISPGTSGTETQYF.